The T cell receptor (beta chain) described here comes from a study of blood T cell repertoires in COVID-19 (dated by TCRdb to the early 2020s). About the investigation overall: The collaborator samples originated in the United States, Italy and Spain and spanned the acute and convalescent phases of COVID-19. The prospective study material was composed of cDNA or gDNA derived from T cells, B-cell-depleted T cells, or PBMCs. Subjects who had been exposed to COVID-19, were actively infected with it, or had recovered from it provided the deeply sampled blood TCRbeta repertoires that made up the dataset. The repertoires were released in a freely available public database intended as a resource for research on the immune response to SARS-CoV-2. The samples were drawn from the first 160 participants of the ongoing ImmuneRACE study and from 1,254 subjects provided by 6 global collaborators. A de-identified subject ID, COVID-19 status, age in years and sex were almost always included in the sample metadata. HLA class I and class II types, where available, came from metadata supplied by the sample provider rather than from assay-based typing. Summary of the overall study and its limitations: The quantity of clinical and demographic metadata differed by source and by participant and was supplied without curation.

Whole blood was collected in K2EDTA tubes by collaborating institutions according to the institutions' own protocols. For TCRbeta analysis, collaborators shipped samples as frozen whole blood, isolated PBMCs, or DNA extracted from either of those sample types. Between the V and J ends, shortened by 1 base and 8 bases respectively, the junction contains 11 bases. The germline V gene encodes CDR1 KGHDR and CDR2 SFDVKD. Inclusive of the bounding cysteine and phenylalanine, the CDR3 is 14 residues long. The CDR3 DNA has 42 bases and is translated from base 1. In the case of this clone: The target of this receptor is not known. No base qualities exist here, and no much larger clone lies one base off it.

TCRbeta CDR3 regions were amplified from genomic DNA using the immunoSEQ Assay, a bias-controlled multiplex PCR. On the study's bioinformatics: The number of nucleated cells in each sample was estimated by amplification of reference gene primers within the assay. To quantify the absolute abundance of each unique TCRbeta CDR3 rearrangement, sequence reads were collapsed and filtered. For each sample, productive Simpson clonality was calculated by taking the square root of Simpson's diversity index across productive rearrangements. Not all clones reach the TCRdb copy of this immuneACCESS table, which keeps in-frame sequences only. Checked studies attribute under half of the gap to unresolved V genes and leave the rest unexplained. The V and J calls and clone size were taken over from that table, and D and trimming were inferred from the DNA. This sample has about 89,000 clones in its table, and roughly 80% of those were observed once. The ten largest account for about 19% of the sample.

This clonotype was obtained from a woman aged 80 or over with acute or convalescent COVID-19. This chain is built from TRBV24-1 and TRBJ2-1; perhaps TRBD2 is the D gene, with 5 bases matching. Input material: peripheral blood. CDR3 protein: CATSDFPGGHEQFF. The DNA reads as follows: TGTGCCACCAGTGATTTCCCAGGAGGTCATGAGCAGTTCTTC.